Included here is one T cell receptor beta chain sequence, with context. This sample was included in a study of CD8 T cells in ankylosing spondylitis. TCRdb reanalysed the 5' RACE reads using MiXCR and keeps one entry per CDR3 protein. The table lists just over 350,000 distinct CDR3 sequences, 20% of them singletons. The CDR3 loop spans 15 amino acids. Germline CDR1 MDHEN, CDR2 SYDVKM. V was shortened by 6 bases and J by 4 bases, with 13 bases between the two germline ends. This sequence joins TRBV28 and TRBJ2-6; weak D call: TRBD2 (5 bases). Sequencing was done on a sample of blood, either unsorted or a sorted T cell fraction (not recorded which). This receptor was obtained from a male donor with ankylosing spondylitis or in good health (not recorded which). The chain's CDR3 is CASSLRGVGANVLTF. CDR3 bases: TGTGCCAGCAGCCTCCGGGGTGTCGGGGCCAACGTCCTGACTTTC. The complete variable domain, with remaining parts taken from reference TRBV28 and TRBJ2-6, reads DVKVTQSSRYLVKRTGEKVFLECVQDMDHENMFWYRQDPGLGLRLIYFSYDVKMKEKGDIPEGYSVSREKKERFSLILESASTNQTSMYLCASSLRGVGANVLTFGAGSRLTVL.